The 22 T cell receptor beta chains below come from one sample, sequenced in a study of metastatic and nonmetastatic thyroid tumors. All patients were treatment-naive before thyroid surgery. MiXCR reprocessed the PCR reads for TCRdb. Altogether approximately 30,000 clones are present, 3.7% being singletons, with the ten largest covering 3% to 3.5%. The sequenced sample consisted of blood. Receptor source: a male donor with papillary thyroid cancer or a benign thyroid nodule (not recorded which). Some clones in this sample may be carry-over from other donors' samples.

By proportion, this clone is medium-sized (0.01 to 0.1%). In DNA, the CDR3 is TGTGCCAGCAGAAGGACAGGGGACTCCTACGAGCAGTACTTC. Translated, it gives CASRRTGDSYEQYF. V and J are TRBV12-3 or TRBV12-4 and TRBJ2-7; 9 bases map to TRBD1. V was clipped by 6 bases and J by 0 bases; unmatched bases: 3. The CDR3 sequence is 14 residues long.

At least ten counts were recorded for this clone. The same CDR3 can be traced to other DNA sequences in this sample. The J gene is TRBJ2-5, the V gene TRBV20-1; tentatively, D is TRBD2 (6 bases). V was shortened by 0 bases and J by 4 bases, with 27 bases between the two germline ends. Germline V gene sequence: CDR1 DFQATT, CDR2 SNEGSKA (reference sequence). This CDR3 contains 19 residues. CDR3 nucleotides: TGCAGTGCTAGAGATCAGGAACTACGGGAGAGGGGTCTGCGAGAGACCCAGTACTTC. The encoded protein is CSARDQELRERGLRETQYF.

This clone was seen a handful of times. This chain links TRBV28 with TRBJ2-3; D gene uncertain. Germline V gene sequence: CDR1 MDHEN, CDR2 SYDVKM. Trimming cost V 3 bases and J 3 bases, with 7 bases left between them. The CDR3 is made up of 13 amino acids. The CDR3 spells CASSFRLTDTQYF. CDR3 bases: TGTGCCAGCAGTTTTCGCCTGACAGATACGCAGTATTTT.

Only a few counts were recorded for this clone. The rearrangement uses TRBV19 and TRBJ1-2; 7 bases agree with TRBD1. Trimming removed 3 bases from V and 8 bases from J; junction bases left unmatched: 12. Per the germline V gene, CDR1 is LNHDA and CDR2 is SQIVND (reference sequence). CDR3 size: 15 residues. The CDR3 here is CASSIRQGGIVGYTF. The CDR3, as DNA: TGTGCCAGTAGTATCCGACAGGGAGGAATTGTCGGCTACACCTTC.

Comments on this clone: The same CDR3 also results from other DNA sequences found in this sample. The genes are TRBV7-3 and TRBJ2-2; 8 bases agree with TRBD1. The CDR3 totals 14 residues. With 2 bases clipped from V and 5 bases from J, the junction kept 1 base outside the gene matches. CDR1 is SGHTA, CDR2 FQGTGA, per germline. CDR3 residues: CASSLGQGTGELFF. The CDR3 DNA is TGTGCCAGCAGCTTAGGACAGGGTACCGGGGAGCTGTTTTTT.

This clone was seen a handful of times. V and J are TRBV6-2 or TRBV6-3 and TRBJ1-6, with D uncertain. This CDR3 is built from 13 residues. Germline V gene data show CDR1 as MNHEY and CDR2 as SVGEGT. The ends were cut back, 8 bases at V and 7 bases at J, with 12 bases in the middle. The CDR3 reads CASSPLGNSPLHF. CDR3 DNA: TGTGCCAGCTCGCCCCTGGGCAATTCACCCCTCCACTTT.

This clone was counted only a few times. The J gene is TRBJ2-2, the V gene TRBV6-1; weak D call: TRBD1 (6 bases). This CDR3 region has 15 residues. Germline CDR1 reads MNHNS; CDR2 reads SASEGT. Trimming pared 2 bases from V and 5 bases from J, leaving 12 bases between. This CDR3 is CASSEYAGVTGELFF. Written as DNA, the CDR3 is TGTGCCAGCAGTGAATACGCAGGGGTGACCGGGGAGCTGTTTTTT.

This clone was recorded at least ten times. One end of the junction varies from germline; a read error may be responsible. Other DNA variants within this sample encode the same CDR3. V gene TRBV5-8 combines with J gene TRBJ2-3, with 11 bases identical to TRBD1. This CDR3 has 19 amino acids. Germline values: CDR1 SGHTS, CDR2 YDEGEE. The CDR3 sequence: CASSLFGQGASLHTDTQYF. The CDR3 nucleotides read TGCGCCAGCAGCTTGTTCGGACAGGGGGCAAGCTTGCACACAGATACGCAGTATTTT.

This clone came up many times. The chain is built from TRBV9 and TRBJ2-5; D might be TRBD1 (6 bases). V shed 3 bases and J shed 3 bases, with 12 bases lying between them. The CDR3 is 14 residues long. The germline gives CDR1 SGDLS, CDR2 YYNGEE. CDR3 region: CASSGGGDEETQYF. The CDR3 region has the DNA TGTGCCAGCAGCGGAGGGGGAGATGAAGAGACCCAGTACTTC. The variable domain in full, with the rest retrieved from reference TRBV9 and TRBJ2-5, is DSGVTQTPKHLITATGQRVTLRCSPRSGDLSVYWYQQSLDQGLQFLIQYYNGEERAKGNILERFSAQQFPDLHSELNLSSLELGDSALYFCASSGGGDEETQYFGPGTRLLVL.

This clone was counted ten times or more. The chain has TRBV19 and TRBJ1-4; 8 bases agree with TRBD1. The CDR3 consists of 16 residues. In germline, CDR1 is LNHDA, CDR2 SQIVND (reference sequence). Trimming removed 5 bases from V and 0 bases from J; junction bases left unmatched: 5. DNA of the CDR3: TGTGCCAGTAGTCCGGACAGGGATGCAACTAATGAAAAACTGTTTTTT. Its protein is CASSPDRDATNEKLFF.

On this clone itself: Within the sample, other DNA sequences also encode this same CDR3. The chain has TRBV19 and TRBJ1-2; D remains ambiguous. Germline assignment: CDR1 LNHDA and CDR2 SQIVND (reference sequence). Trimming took off 4 bases at V and 2 bases at J, with 8 bases between the two ends. This CDR3 spans 13 amino acids. The CDR3 bases are TGTGCCAGTAGTAGGGAACAGAACTATGGCTACACCTTC. Amino acid sequence: CASSREQNYGYTF. Looking up the rest from reference TRBV19 and TRBJ1-2 gives the full variable domain: DGGITQSPKYLFRKEGQNVTLSCEQNLNHDAMYWYRQDPGQGLRLIYYSQIVNDFQKGDIAEGYSVSREKKESFPLTVTSAQKNPTAFYLCASSREQNYGYTFGSGTRLTVV.

This clone was seen repeatedly, ten times or more. With a much larger clone just one base away, this may be a read error. V is TRBV6-5 and J is TRBJ1-5; D is possibly TRBD1 (5 bases). The CDR3 has 13 residues. Germline CDR1 reads MNHEY; CDR2 reads SVGAGI. The germline V and J ends were trimmed by 4 bases and 11 bases, with 15 bases remaining between them. The CDR3 nucleotides read TGTGCCAGCAGTTCAGACAGTTATCGAGCCCAGCATTTT. This encodes CASSSDSYRAQHF.

This clone was seen repeatedly, ten times or more. The rearrangement joins TRBV3-1 to TRBJ1-6; D is uncertain. This CDR3 has 15 residues. V dropped 4 bases and J dropped 7 bases, with 14 bases sitting between them. The germline V gene has CDR1 LGHDT and CDR2 YNNKEL (reference sequence). CDR3 sequence reads: CASSLRDAGNSPLHF. The CDR3 nucleotides read TGTGCCAGCAGCCTCCGAGACGCGGGGAATTCACCCCTCCACTTT.

With respect to this clone: Its ends do not fully match the called genes, so a read error is possible. The chain links TRBV20-1 to TRBJ1-2; D possibly corresponds to TRBD1 (5 bases). This CDR3 is built from 11 residues. Germline V lookup: CDR1 DFQATT, CDR2 SNEGSKA (reference sequence). CDR3 region: CSARGLVGYTF. CDR3 bases: TGCAGCGCTAGGGGCTTAGTCGGCTACACCTTC.

This clone was picked up a small number of times. The V gene is TRBV20-1, the J gene TRBJ2-7; 9 bases agree with TRBD2. The trim removed 5 bases at V and 4 bases at J, leaving 12 bases unmatched. The length of the CDR3 is 15 residues. Germline lookup yields CDR1 DFQATT and CDR2 SNEGSKA (reference sequence). CDR3 in DNA: TGCAGTGCTTCGGTGGGTGCGGGAGGGCCTTACGAGCAGTACTTC. This gives the protein CSASVGAGGPYEQYF.

This clone was detected a few times. Without the conserved terminal phenylalanine or tryptophan, this CDR3 likely stems from a read error. V and J are TRBV2 and TRBJ2-2; tentatively, D is TRBD2 (5 bases). Looked up from germline, CDR1 is SNHLY and CDR2 is FYNNEI. This CDR3 has 16 residues. V was trimmed by 4 bases and J by 1 base, leaving 13 bases between them. This chain's CDR3 is CASSARRAVNTGELFL. CDR3 nucleotides: TGTGCCAGCAGTGCCCGGCGAGCGGTGAACACCGGGGAGCTGTTTCTT.

This clone is medium-sized in the sample. The chain combines TRBV28 with TRBJ1-6; TRBD1 might be the D (6 bases). The CDR3 sequence is 13 residues long. In germline, CDR1 is MDHEN, CDR2 SYDVKM. V was clipped by 10 bases and J by 5 bases, with 12 bases between them. As DNA, the CDR3 is TGTGCCACTTTGGGACATAATAATTCACCCCTCCACTTT. Protein: CATLGHNNSPLHF.

The table lists this clone with many counts. This chain links TRBV18 with TRBJ1-3; tentative D call: TRBD1 (5 bases). The CDR3 is 15 residues long. V lost 2 bases to trimming and J lost 0 bases, with 8 bases between them. CDR1 is KGHSH, CDR2 LQKENI, per germline. CDR3 amino acids: CASSPGAASGNTIYF. CDR3 sequence (DNA): TGTGCCAGCTCACCAGGGGCCGCCTCTGGAAACACCATATATTTT. Full variable domain (rest looked up from reference TRBV18 and TRBJ1-3): NAGVMQNPRHLVRRRGQEARLRCSPMKGHSHVYWYRQLPEEGLKFMVYLQKENIIDESGMPKERFSAEFPKEGPSILRIQQVVRGDSAAYFCASSPGAASGNTIYFGEGSWLTVV.

The chain couples TRBV6-4 to TRBJ2-1; 10 nucleotides align to TRBD2. Germline lookup yields CDR1 MRHNA and CDR2 SNTAGT. The CDR3 length is 15 residues. The trim removed 6 bases at V and 11 bases at J, leaving 13 bases unmatched. CDR3 in DNA: TGTGCCAGCAGCAGCGGGACTAGCGAAGGAAATAAGCAGTTCTTC. Protein: CASSSGTSEGNKQFF.

This clone was detected ten times or more. V gene TRBV19 combines with J gene TRBJ2-3; either TRBD1 or TRBD2 may fit D (5 bases each). V dropped 11 bases and J dropped 3 bases, with 21 bases sitting between them. The CDR3 spans 15 residues. Germline CDR1 LNHDA, CDR2 SQIVND (reference sequence). In DNA, the CDR3 is TGTGCCCAGGCTACTAGGGGCCCTAAGACAGATACGCAGTATTTT. This sequence encodes CAQATRGPKTDTQYF.

This chain joins TRBV6-1 and TRBJ1-6, with 9 bases identical to TRBD1. Germline V gene sequence: CDR1 MNHNS, CDR2 SASEGT. The junction had 9 bases not matched to a gene; V was cut back by 5 bases and J by 7 bases. The CDR3 is 16 residues long. CDR3 in amino acids: CASSFPQGAGNSPLHF. In DNA form, the CDR3 reads TGTGCCAGCAGTTTCCCACAGGGGGCGGGAAATTCACCCCTCCACTTT.

The table lists this clone with a few counts. The chain has TRBV6-1 and TRBJ1-1; D call uncertain. Germline CDR1 is MNHNS and CDR2 is SASEGT. CDR3 length: 10 amino acids. V lost 6 bases to trimming and J lost 1 base, with 0 bases between them. CDR3 nucleotides: TGTGCCAGCAGGAACACTGAAGCTTTCTTT. Translating it yields CASRNTEAFF.